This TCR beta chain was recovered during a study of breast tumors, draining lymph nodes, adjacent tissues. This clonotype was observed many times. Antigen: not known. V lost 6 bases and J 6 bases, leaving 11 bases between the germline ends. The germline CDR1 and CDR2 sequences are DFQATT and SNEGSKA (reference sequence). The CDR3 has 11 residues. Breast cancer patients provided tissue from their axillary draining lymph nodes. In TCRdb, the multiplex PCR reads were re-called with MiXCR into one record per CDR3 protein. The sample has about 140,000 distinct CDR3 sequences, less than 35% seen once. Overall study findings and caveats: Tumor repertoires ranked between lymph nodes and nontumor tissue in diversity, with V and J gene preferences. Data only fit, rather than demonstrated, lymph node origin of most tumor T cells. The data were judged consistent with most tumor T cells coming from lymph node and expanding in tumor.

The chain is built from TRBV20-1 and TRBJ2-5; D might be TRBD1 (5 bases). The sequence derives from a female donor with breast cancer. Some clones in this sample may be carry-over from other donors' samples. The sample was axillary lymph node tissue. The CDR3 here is CSAQKGKTQYF. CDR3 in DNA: TGCAGTGCCCAGAAGGGGAAGACCCAGTACTTC.